This T cell receptor (beta chain) was sequenced for a study of blood T cell repertoires in COVID-19. Study-wide background: Donors in the United States, Italy and Spain gave samples during acute or convalescent COVID-19. Sources were T cells, B-cell-depleted T cells, or PBMCs; the material itself was cDNA or gDNA.

The V gene's germline CDR1 is LNHDA and CDR2 SQIVND (reference sequence). The CDR3 loop spans 15 amino acids. The ends were cut back, 2 bases at V and 4 bases at J, with 12 bases in the middle. As processed by the authors: Counts of nucleated cells, estimated from reference gene primer amplification, were obtained. Sequencing was performed with immunoSEQ multiplex PCR; in TCRdb, only in-frame clones are kept and a portion is missing. D and trimming were read from the DNA, whereas the V and J calls and clone size are those reported in that table. The data contain 55,000 to 85,000 clones, about 80% of them seen just once; the ten biggest clones take up 0.83%.

Sequencing was carried out using peripheral blood. This clonotype was obtained from a woman between 65 and 79 years old with acute or convalescent COVID-19. V usage is TRBV19 and J usage is TRBJ1-3; D may be TRBD1 (6 bases). CDR3 sequence reads: CASSIPRGRGNTIYF. CDR3 in DNA: TGTGCCAGTAGTATACCCAGGGGAAGAGGAAACACCATATATTTT.